Each of the 14 T cell receptor beta chains below was sequenced from the same sample in a study of identical twins. TCRdb reprocessed the 5' RACE reads via MiXCR and lists one record per CDR3 protein. The table shows a few hundred thousand distinct CDR3 sequences, with 8.5% to 9.5% occurring only once. These same records also appear under a second study, on yellow fever vaccine responses in identical twins.

Sequencing used CD8+ T cells sorted from blood. The source of these receptors is a woman between 18 and 29 years old in good health.

The chain couples TRBV20-1 to TRBJ2-3; 13 nucleotides align to TRBD2. CDR1 is DFQATT and CDR2 is SNEGSKA in the germline V gene (reference sequence). The CDR3 loop spans 14 amino acids. The CDR3 reads CRGTSGERTDTQYF. CDR3 sequence (DNA): TGCAGGGGGACTAGCGGGGAGCGCACAGATACGCAGTATTTT.

This clonotype has a handful of counts. The rearrangement uses TRBV6-2 or TRBV6-3 and TRBJ2-5; D unresolved. Deletions cut 6 bases from V and 4 bases from J, with 15 bases between. Looked up from germline, CDR1 is MNHEY and CDR2 is SVGEGT. The CDR3 has 14 amino acids. CDR3 residues: CASSPHGFRETQYF. The CDR3 bases are TGTGCCAGCAGCCCCCACGGGTTTAGAGAGACCCAGTACTTC.

This clonotype was detected many times. DNA of the CDR3: TGTGCCAGCAGCCAAGGCTGGTCGACAGGGGGTAGGCAAGCAGATACGCAGTATTTT. It is translated as CASSQGWSTGGRQADTQYF. The rearrangement uses TRBV3-1 and TRBJ2-3, with TRBD1 matching over 9 bases. The CDR3 sequence is 19 residues long. Germline values: CDR1 LGHDT, CDR2 YNNKEL (reference sequence). The trim removed 1 base at V and 4 bases at J, leaving 15 bases unmatched.

In its sample, this clonotype ranks as medium-sized. The gene calls are TRBV7-8 and TRBJ1-1; TRBD1 matches at 10 bases. Germline V gene data show CDR1 as SGHVS and CDR2 as FQNEAQ. The CDR3 length is 16 residues. The V and J ends lost 1 base and 5 bases, in that order; junction bases with no gene match: 7. The CDR3 region is CASSLDMDRGETEAFF. The CDR3 DNA reads as TGTGCCAGCAGCTTAGATATGGACAGGGGGGAAACTGAAGCTTTCTTT.

In its sample, this clonotype was seen a few times. The chain is built from TRBV27 and TRBJ2-7; 9 bases map to TRBD2. This CDR3 has 16 amino acids. CDR1 and CDR2 from the germline V gene are MNHEY and SMNVEV (reference sequence). The V and J ends lost 5 bases and 3 bases, in that order; junction bases with no gene match: 11. This chain's CDR3 is CASSDSGTSYIYEQYF. In DNA form, the CDR3 reads TGTGCCAGCAGTGACTCCGGGACTAGCTACATCTACGAGCAGTACTTC.

The genes are TRBV20-1 and TRBJ2-1, with a weak D call TRBD1 (6 bases). This CDR3 region has 14 residues. CDR1 DFQATT and CDR2 SNEGSKA come from the germline V gene (reference sequence). Trimming cost V 3 bases and J 0 bases, with 9 bases left between them. The CDR3 DNA is TGCAGTGCTAGTGGGGGCCCCTCCTACAATGAGCAGTTCTTC. Its translation: CSASGGPSYNEQFF.

In this sample, this clonotype turned up a few times. The chain is built from TRBV7-2 and TRBJ2-1; D call uncertain. CDR1 and CDR2 from the germline V gene are SGHTA and FQGNSA. Trimming removed 4 bases at V and 7 bases at J, with 29 bases between. This CDR3 comprises 19 residues. CDR3 DNA: TGTGCCAGCAGCTCAGCTAACGGTAGGCATAAAATAGAAGAAAATGAGCAGTTCTTC. Protein sequence: CASSSANGRHKIEENEQFF. Supplemented by reference TRBV7-2 and TRBJ2-1, the full variable domain reads GAGVSQSPSNKVTEKGKDVELRCDPISGHTALYWYRQSLGQGLEFLIYFQGNSAPDKSGLPSDRFSAERTGGSVSTLTIQRTQQEDSAVYLCASSSANGRHKIEENEQFFGPGTRLTVL.

This clonotype was found a few times. The chain carries TRBV7-9 and TRBJ1-6; D call uncertain. Deletions cut 5 bases from V and 4 bases from J, with 9 bases between. The CDR3 is 14 residues long. Germline V lookup: CDR1 SEHNR, CDR2 FQNEAQ (reference sequence). DNA of the CDR3: TGTGCCAGCAGCGACGAAGGATATAATTCACCCCTCCACTTT. It codes for CASSDEGYNSPLHF.

In this sample, this clonotype turned up many times. The V gene is TRBV12-3 or TRBV12-4, the J gene TRBJ2-7, with TRBD2 matching 13 bases. V was clipped by 5 bases and J by 4 bases; unmatched bases: 2. This CDR3 comprises 14 residues. The CDR3 region is CASSPGLAGYEQYF. The CDR3 coding sequence is TGTGCCAGCAGTCCGGGACTAGCGGGGTACGAGCAGTACTTC.

V gene TRBV15 combines with J gene TRBJ1-4, with a weak D call TRBD1 (5 bases). V was trimmed by 9 bases and J by 0 bases, leaving 11 bases between them. The length of the CDR3 is 14 residues. CDR1 and CDR2 (germline): LNHNV, YYDKDF (reference sequence). The CDR3 protein is CATTGHPTNEKLFF. CDR3 bases: TGTGCCACGACGGGGCACCCAACTAATGAAAAACTGTTTTTT.

This clonotype was picked up a small number of times. This rearrangement joins TRBV7-9 to TRBJ2-2; D may be TRBD1 (5 bases). The V and J ends lost 3 bases and 1 base respectively, with 9 bases between them. Germline CDR1 reads SEHNR; CDR2 reads FQNEAQ (reference sequence). The CDR3 covers 15 residues. The CDR3 sequence: CASSFNQGNTGELFF. The DNA of the CDR3 is TGTGCCAGCAGCTTTAACCAGGGGAACACCGGGGAGCTGTTTTTT.

V and J are TRBV20-1 and TRBJ2-1, with D maybe TRBD2 (6 bases). Germline CDR1 and CDR2: DFQATT and SNEGSKA (reference sequence). The CDR3 sequence is 17 residues long. V lost 0 bases, J lost 7 bases, and 22 bases lay in between. The CDR3, as DNA: TGCAGTGCTAGAGAGCCCCAGCGTTCGTGGGACTTAAATGAGCAGTTCTTC. Translation: CSAREPQRSWDLNEQFF.

V usage is TRBV20-1 and J usage is TRBJ2-7; tentative D call: TRBD1 (5 bases). The CDR3 spans 13 residues. Germline V CDR1 and CDR2: DFQATT, SNEGSKA (reference sequence). Deletions cut 4 bases from V and 1 base from J, with 11 bases between. The CDR3 is CSANRAGSYEQYF. CDR3 in DNA: TGCAGTGCTAATAGGGCAGGGTCCTACGAGCAGTACTTC.

This sequence joins TRBV20-1 and TRBJ2-7; the D gene is possibly TRBD1 (6 bases). Germline V gives CDR1 DFQATT, CDR2 SNEGSKA (reference sequence). This CDR3 is built from 15 residues. V shed 0 bases and J shed 6 bases, with 18 bases lying between them. The CDR3 sequence: CSARDSWTVGREQYF. The DNA for the CDR3 is TGCAGTGCTAGAGATAGTTGGACAGTGGGTCGCGAGCAGTACTTC.